The next 23 T cell receptor beta chains were all read from a single sample in a study of blood T cell repertoires in COVID-19. Profiling relied on immunoSEQ multiplex PCR, and the TCRdb table lists in-frame clones only, not all of them. The sample yields 200,000 to 250,000 clones, 86% seen once. Material for sequencing was peripheral blood. Source of these receptors: a man aged 25 to 40 who had recovered from COVID-19.

The rearrangement links TRBV6-5 to TRBJ1-1, with 8 positions matching TRBD1. The CDR3 consists of 14 residues. Germline CDR1 reads MNHEY; CDR2 reads SVGAGI. Trimming removed 6 bases from V and 7 bases from J; junction bases left unmatched: 10. CDR3 in amino acids: CASSPSRDRSEAFF. The CDR3 nucleotides are TGTGCCAGCAGCCCATCCCGGGACAGGAGTGAAGCTTTCTTT.

This clone was recorded only once. The V call is TRBV18, the J call TRBJ1-1, with 8 nucleotides matching TRBD1. CDR1 KGHSH and CDR2 LQKENI come from the germline V gene. This CDR3 is 14 amino acids long. The junction had 4 bases not matched to a gene; V was cut back by 6 bases and J by 1 base. CDR3 in amino acids: CASSRQGTNTEAFF. As DNA, the CDR3 is TGTGCCAGCTCCCGACAGGGGACGAACACTGAAGCTTTCTTT.

V gene TRBV15 combines with J gene TRBJ2-3; 9 bases line up with TRBD1. The CDR3 totals 15 residues. From germline, CDR1 is LNHNV and CDR2 YYDKDF (reference sequence). V lost 4 bases and J lost 8; bases outside the gene matches: 10. CDR3 nucleotide sequence: TGTGCCACCAGCATGGGGGGACAGGGAAGGGGTACGCAGTATTTT. Its translation: CATSMGGQGRGTQYF.

This clone was recorded only once. The rearrangement links TRBV29-1 to TRBJ2-7; 8 bases fit TRBD2. The CDR3 totals 13 residues. Trimming removed 4 bases from V and 3 bases from J; junction bases left unmatched: 5. Germline V gene lookup returns CDR1 SQVTM and CDR2 ANQGSEA. CDR3 nucleotide sequence: TGCAGCGTTGCCGGCGGGGGGATCTACGAGCAGTACTTC. As protein: CSVAGGGIYEQYF.

The chain links TRBV3-1 (or the pseudogene TRBV3-2) to TRBJ2-7; the match to TRBD1 covers 8 bases. CDR3 length: 19 amino acids. Per the germline V gene, CDR1 is LGHDT and CDR2 is YNNKEL (reference sequence). Trimming cost V 0 bases and J 7 bases; bases outside gene matches: 20. CDR3 nucleotide sequence: TGTGCCAGCAGCCAAGAGAGCGGAGGACAGGGTGCTCCTCTGGGGGAGCAGTACTTC. It specifies CASSQESGGQGAPLGEQYF.

The V call is TRBV19, the J call TRBJ1-1, with D tentatively TRBD1 (5 bases). Trimming cost V 5 bases and J 1 base, with 5 bases left between them. The CDR3 is 12 residues long. CDR1 LNHDA and CDR2 SQIVND come from the germline V gene (reference sequence). CDR3 sequence reads: CASSDRNTEAFF. The CDR3, as DNA: TGTGCCAGTAGTGACAGGAACACTGAAGCTTTCTTT.

The V and J genes are TRBV6-5 and TRBJ2-1; D remains ambiguous. The V end was cut by 4 bases, the J end by 0 bases, with 10 bases between. From germline, CDR1 is MNHEY and CDR2 SVGAGI. The CDR3 extends over 15 amino acids. CDR3 nucleotide sequence: TGTGCCAGCAGTTTTGGGCCCCTCTCCTACAATGAGCAGTTCTTC. As protein: CASSFGPLSYNEQFF.

The V gene is TRBV20-1, the J gene TRBJ2-7, with TRBD2 matching over 9 bases. CDR3 length: 14 amino acids. Trimming took 3 bases from V and 5 from J; bases not matched to a gene: 8. Looked up from germline, CDR1 is DFQATT and CDR2 is SNEGSKA (reference sequence). The CDR3 DNA is TGCAGTGCTAGTCCCAGCGGGGGGAGGAACGAGCAGTACTTC. Protein sequence: CSASPSGGRNEQYF.

The chain has TRBV6-6 and TRBJ1-6, with D perhaps TRBD1 (6 bases). Trimming removed 2 bases from V and 7 bases from J, with 9 bases in between. The CDR3 extends over 14 amino acids. Germline CDR1 is MNHNY and CDR2 is SVGAGI (reference sequence). DNA for the CDR3: TGTGCCAGCAGTTACGCAGGGGAAAATTCACCCCTCCACTTT. Residues: CASSYAGENSPLHF.

The J gene is TRBJ1-1, the V gene TRBV5-1; D gene ambiguous. The germline V and J ends were trimmed by 1 base and 9 bases, with 13 bases remaining between them. CDR1 and CDR2 (germline): SGHRS, YFSETQ. This CDR3 has 13 amino acids. The CDR3 DNA follows: TGCGCCAGCAGCTTGATTGGGCAAAACCAAGCTTTCTTT. Amino acids: CASSLIGQNQAFF.

The rearrangement joins TRBV7-9 to TRBJ1-2; D remains unclear. Germline loops: CDR1 SEHNR, CDR2 FQNEAQ (reference sequence). The CDR3 is 12 amino acids. Deletions cut 2 bases from V and 8 bases from J, with 9 bases between. In DNA form, the CDR3 reads TGTGCCAGCAGCTTACTTACCCTAGGCTACACCTTC. Translated, it gives CASSLLTLGYTF.

The chain has TRBV4-1 and TRBJ1-1; 7 bases align to TRBD1. The junction had 5 bases not matched to a gene; V was cut back by 4 bases and J by 0 bases. CDR1 MGHRA and CDR2 YSYEKL come from the germline V gene. The length of the CDR3 is 15 residues. CDR3 coding DNA: TGCGCCAGCAGCCTACCGGGACAGATGAACACTGAAGCTTTCTTT. This sequence encodes CASSLPGQMNTEAFF.

In nucleotides, the CDR3 is TGTGCCAGCAGCATCCAGGGAAGGGGGACAGATACGCAGTATTTT. It encodes CASSIQGRGTDTQYF. V gene TRBV11-2 combines with J gene TRBJ2-3; a possible D gene is TRBD1 (6 bases). V was trimmed by 5 bases and J by 3 bases, leaving 15 bases between them. Germline CDR1 reads SGHAT; CDR2 reads FQNNGV. The CDR3 covers 15 residues.

The CDR3 DNA reads TGTGCCAGCAGCCAAGATCTGGAGGGTTCCCTGGATGGTACGGACGAGCAGTACTTC. As protein: CASSQDLEGSLDGTDEQYF. The V call is TRBV3-1 (or the pseudogene TRBV3-2), the J call TRBJ2-7; D is perhaps TRBD2 (6 bases). Germline CDR1 and CDR2: LGHDT and YNNKEL (reference sequence). V shed 0 bases and J shed 5 bases, with 26 bases lying between them. The CDR3 has 19 residues.

The chain couples TRBV25-1 to TRBJ1-6; 7 bases map to TRBD1. CDR1 MGHDK and CDR2 SYGVNS come from the germline V gene. Trimming at V came to 3 bases and at J to 6 bases, leaving 5 bases not matched to a gene. The CDR3 is made up of 15 amino acids. CDR3 DNA: TGTGCCAGCAGTGACCGGGACAGTCGTAATTCACCCCTCCACTTT. Amino acid sequence: CASSDRDSRNSPLHF.

The chain combines TRBV6-6 with TRBJ1-1, with D unresolved. Germline assignment: CDR1 MNHNY and CDR2 SVGAGI (reference sequence). V was clipped by 0 bases and J by 4 bases, with 12 bases between them. This CDR3 is 15 amino acids long. The CDR3 region has the DNA TGTGCCAGCAGTTACTCGATCGAGATTTTCACTGAAGCTTTCTTT. Amino acid sequence: CASSYSIEIFTEAFF.

With respect to this clone: Relative to the germline gene, one junction end is altered; a read error may explain this. The chain has TRBV18 and TRBJ2-3; D not resolved. In germline, CDR1 is KGHSH, CDR2 LQKENI. This CDR3 spans 13 amino acids. CDR3 bases: TGTGCCAGCTCACCACTGCTCCCGGTGTATGGGCCTTTT. It translates to CASSPLLPVYGPF. Complete variable domain (other parts from reference TRBV18 and TRBJ2-3): NAGVMQNPRHLVRRRGQEARLRCSPMKGHSHVYWYRQLPEEGLKFMVYLQKENIIDESGMPKERFSAEFPKEGPSILRIQQVVRGDSAAYFCASSPLLPVYGPFGPGTRLTVL.

The V gene is TRBV20-1, the J gene TRBJ1-2; 8 bases are shared with TRBD1. The CDR3 consists of 11 residues. V was clipped by 8 bases and J by 8 bases; unmatched bases: 7. In germline, CDR1 is DFQATT, CDR2 SNEGSKA (reference sequence). This chain's CDR3 is CSPRQGQGYTF. The CDR3 DNA follows: TGCAGTCCGAGACAGGGGCAAGGCTACACCTTC.

The chain couples TRBV10-3 to TRBJ1-2; D is ambiguous. The CDR3 spans 14 residues. Germline V gives CDR1 ENHRY, CDR2 SYGVKD. The ends were cut back, 8 bases at V and 4 bases at J, with 17 bases in the middle. CDR3 nucleotides: TGTGCCATCCCATGGTCAGGCCCCATCTATGGCTACACCTTC. It encodes CAIPWSGPIYGYTF.

About this clone: The identical CDR3 is also encoded by other nucleotide sequences in the sample. This rearrangement joins TRBV5-1 to TRBJ2-7; 10 nucleotides line up with TRBD1. Germline CDR1 reads SGHRS; CDR2 reads YFSETQ. The CDR3 has 15 residues. The ends lost 0 bases at V and 2 bases at J; junction bases unmatched: 2. The CDR3 DNA sequence: TGCGCCAGCAGCTTGGAAGGACAGGGGGCCTACGAGCAGTACTTC. Residues: CASSLEGQGAYEQYF.

V is TRBV6-5 and J is TRBJ2-5; D possibly corresponds to TRBD2 (6 bases). V was shortened by 4 bases and J by 4 bases, with 13 bases between the two germline ends. There are 14 residues in the CDR3. CDR1 and CDR2 from the germline V gene are MNHEY and SVGAGI. The CDR3 nucleotides are TGTGCCAGCAGTTGGGGGTTGCGGGGAGAGACCCAGTACTTC. It encodes CASSWGLRGETQYF.

The chain joins TRBV6-6 to TRBJ1-2, with TRBD1 as a possible D gene (5 bases). Germline V gives CDR1 MNHNY, CDR2 SVGAGI (reference sequence). CDR3 length equals 13 residues. The germline V and J ends were trimmed by 7 bases and 4 bases, with 13 bases remaining between them. CDR3 region: CASTPTDLYGYTF. The CDR3 region has the DNA TGTGCCAGCACCCCGACAGACCTCTATGGCTACACCTTC.

The chain links TRBV18 to TRBJ1-3; D is unresolved. The germline CDR1 and CDR2 sequences are KGHSH and LQKENI. This CDR3 region has 15 residues. V lost 1 base and J 2 bases, leaving 9 bases between the germline ends. CDR3 protein: CASSPRRGTGNTIYF. For the CDR3, the DNA is TGTGCCAGCTCACCACGCAGAGGAACTGGAAACACCATATATTTT.